These 5 T cell receptor beta chains were all obtained from the same sample, sequenced in a study of blood T cells in healthy people across ages. PCR was performed a second time for roughly 7 to 11 cycles using a sample-barcoded 5' primer and a J-beta primer mix. From the 5' RACE reads, TCRdb called clonotypes with MiXCR, one entry per CDR3 protein. This sample has 950,000 to 1,200,000 distinct CDR3 sequences; approximately 38% occur once, and the top ten carry over 10%. The sequenced material came from blood. The receptors originated from a man aged 18 to 29 in good health.

This rearrangement joins TRBV6-6 to TRBJ1-4, with TRBD1 identical over 8 bases. The CDR3 length is 14 residues. V lost 1 base and J lost 6; bases outside the gene matches: 1. Germline V gene data show CDR1 as MNHNY and CDR2 as SVGAGI (reference sequence). The CDR3 spells CASSYYRGDEKLFF. CDR3 DNA sequence: TGTGCCAGCAGTTACTACAGGGGGGATGAAAAACTGTTTTTT.

The J gene is TRBJ1-5, the V gene TRBV27; D unresolved. The V end was cut by 5 bases, the J end by 0 bases, with 11 bases between. The CDR3 loop spans 15 amino acids. Germline CDR1 is MNHEY and CDR2 is SMNVEV (reference sequence). In DNA, the CDR3 is TGTGCCAGCAGTCGCTCCTCCTATAGCAATCAGCCCCAGCATTTT. Translation gives CASSRSSYSNQPQHF.

The chain carries TRBV4-2 and TRBJ2-3; TRBD1 matches 7 bases. The CDR3 spans 16 residues. CDR1 LGHNA and CDR2 YNFKEQ come from the germline V gene. After removal of 1 base from V and 8 bases from J, the junction contained 12 bases not matched to a gene. The CDR3: CASSQGQGEGAATQYF. The CDR3 coding sequence is TGTGCCAGCAGCCAAGGACAGGGCGAGGGGGCAGCTACGCAGTATTTT.

J is TRBJ2-1 and V is TRBV7-2; D is uncertain. V lost 5 bases, J lost 7 bases, and 12 bases lay in between. Germline V gives CDR1 SGHTA, CDR2 FQGNSA. This CDR3 is 13 amino acids long. The CDR3 loop reads CASSVAQMNEQFF. The CDR3 region has the DNA TGTGCCAGCAGCGTGGCCCAAATGAATGAGCAGTTCTTC. The full variable domain, completed using reference TRBV7-2 and TRBJ2-1, is GAGVSQSPSNKVTEKGKDVELRCDPISGHTALYWYRQSLGQGLEFLIYFQGNSAPDKSGLPSDRFSAERTGGSVSTLTIQRTQQEDSAVYLCASSVAQMNEQFFGPGTRLTVL.

This clonotype has a handful of counts. This chain connects TRBV2 to TRBJ1-2; maybe TRBD1 (5 bases). This CDR3 spans 15 amino acids. Looked up from germline, CDR1 is SNHLY and CDR2 is FYNNEI. Between the trimmed V and J ends, which lost 4 bases and 0 bases, there was a span of 12 bases. In DNA, the CDR3 is TGTGCCAGCAGTGCCGGAAGGGGTTCTAACTATGGCTACACCTTC. Translated, it gives CASSAGRGSNYGYTF.